This TCR beta chain was profiled in a study of blood T cell repertoires in COVID-19. This clone came up a few times. With 4 bases clipped from V and 3 bases from J, the junction kept 9 bases outside the gene matches. This CDR3 is 16 amino acids long. Germline V CDR1 and CDR2: KGHDR, SFDVKD. The table came from immunoSEQ multiplex PCR; TCRdb's copy has only in-frame clones and leaves some out. The data show just over 150,000 clones, around 83% seen once. Specimen: peripheral blood. The rearrangement uses TRBV24-1 and TRBJ2-7; 9 nucleotides line up with TRBD1. The receptor's source is a woman aged 45-65 years with acute or convalescent COVID-19. The chain's CDR3 is CATSEAPGQGIYEQYF. The CDR3 bases are TGTGCCACCAGTGAGGCACCGGGACAGGGAATCTACGAGCAGTACTTC.